These T cell receptor beta chains were read from a single sample in a study of cytomegalovirus exposure and HLA in healthy donors. The protocol was immunoSEQ multiplex PCR, while the TCRdb copy is restricted to in-frame clones and leaves out a portion. The sample contains around 92,000 clones, 65% to 80% of which appear only once. Sample: PBMCs. The receptor set was obtained from a man between 60 and 75 years old in good health and CMV-seropositive. The CDR3 runs from the conserved cysteine through the conserved F or W. A D gene is named only where the DNA matches it firmly. Size is omitted from some rows. Given values are once, few, many or a class for expanded clones.

size	V	D	J	DNA	CDR3
.	TRBV5-4	.	TRBJ1-2	TGTGCCAGCAGTCCCGACAGTAACTATGGCTACACCTTC	CASSPDSNYGYTF
.	TRBV6-1	.	TRBJ2-1	TGTGCCAGCAGTGAAGCGGGGCCCGGGCCCTACAATGAGCAGTTCTTC	CASSEAGPGPYNEQFF
.	TRBV6-5	.	TRBJ2-2	TGTGCCAGCACCAGAGGCCCACGAGGCGGGGAGCTGTTTTTT	CASTRGPRGGELFF
once	TRBV7-9	.	TRBJ2-7	TGTGCCAGCAGCCATATGACAGGTTTCCTCTACGAGCAGTACTTC	CASSHMTGFLYEQYF
.	TRBV5-1	TRBD2	TRBJ2-7	TGCGCCAGCAGCTTGGATGCTAGCGGCTACGAGCAGTACTTC	CASSLDASGYEQYF
.	TRBV19	.	TRBJ1-5	TGTGCCAGTAGTCGGGGGGGCAATCAGCCCCAGCATTTT	CASSRGGNQPQHF
.	TRBV7-2	.	TRBJ2-2	TGTGCCAGCAGCTCGACATGGTACGGGGAGCTGTTTTTT	CASSSTWYGELFF
.	TRBV19	TRBD1	TRBJ1-2	TGTGCCAGTACAACCCTACAGGGGATTGGAGGCTACACCTTC	CASTTLQGIGGYTF
.	TRBV4-3	TRBD2	TRBJ2-3	TGCGCCAGCAGCCCGGGGGGTACAGTTTTAGGCACAGATACGCAGTATTTT	CASSPGGTVLGTDTQYF
once	TRBV5-1	.	TRBJ2-7	TGCGCCAGCAGCCCGTGGGAGCCCGGGGAGAACGAGCAGTACTTC	CASSPWEPGENEQYF
.	TRBV27	.	TRBJ1-6	TGTGCCAGCAGAGGCCAATCAGGAGGACCCCTCCACTTT	CASRGQSGGPLHF
.	TRBV28	.	TRBJ1-1	TGTGCCAGCAGTTTCTTAGTGAACACTGAAGCTTTCTTT	CASSFLVNTEAFF
.	TRBV6-6	TRBD1	TRBJ1-2	TGTGCCAGCAGTCGTCCCGGGACAGGGCCGAACTATGGCTACACCTTC	CASSRPGTGPNYGYTF
few	TRBV7-3	.	TRBJ2-2	TGTGCCAGCAGCTTATCCGTTCGGCTAGCTCTAGTGTTCACCGGGGAGCTGTTTTTT	CASSLSVRLALVFTGELFF
few	TRBV7-2	.	TRBJ1-4	TGTGCCAGCAGCCCACGAGGTTTAAATGAAAAACTGTTTTTT	CASSPRGLNEKLFF
.	TRBV19	.	TRBJ1-5	TGTGCCAGTAGGGGGACATGGAATAGCAATCAGCCCCAGCATTTT	CASRGTWNSNQPQHF
.	TRBV7-9	.	TRBJ1-4	TGTGCCAGCAGCTTCAGCGGCATGAATGAAAAACTGTTTTTT	CASSFSGMNEKLFF
.	TRBV7-9	.	TRBJ1-6	TGTGCCTTGACAGACCTCTATGGTTCACCCCTCCACTTT	CALTDLYGSPLHF
.	TRBV9	TRBD1	TRBJ1-4	TGTGCCAGCAGCGCCCACACAGGGGCCCCTAATGAAAAACTGTTTTTT	CASSAHTGAPNEKLFF
.	TRBV6-5	.	TRBJ2-5	TGTGCCAGCAGTTACGTCAGACAAGAGACCCAGTACTTC	CASSYVRQETQYF
.	TRBV5-1	TRBD2	TRBJ2-3	TGCGCCAGCAGCAAACTAGCGGGGATCTCGCCAGATACGCAGTATTTT	CASSKLAGISPDTQYF
.	TRBV18	.	TRBJ1-3	TGTGCCAGCTCACCACCTGAGGGTTTCTCTGGAAACACCATATATTTT	CASSPPEGFSGNTIYF
.	TRBV5-6	.	TRBJ2-4	TGTGCCAGCAGCTTACGACAGCAAGCCAAAAACATTCAGTACTTC	CASSLRQQAKNIQYF
.	TRBV30	.	TRBJ2-2	TGTGCCTGCCATGGGGGAGGATTCACCGGGGAGCTGTTTTTT	CACHGGGFTGELFF
few	TRBV5-1	TRBD2	TRBJ2-5	TGCGCCAGCAGCTTGGCCGGCGGGGGAGAGACCCAGTACTTC	CASSLAGGGETQYF
few	TRBV7-9	.	TRBJ2-7	TGTGCCAGCAGCTTAGGGCCCATTGGCGAGCAGTACTTC	CASSLGPIGEQYF
.	TRBV5-1	TRBD2	TRBJ2-1	TGCGCCAGCAGCTTCCCTGCTAGCGGGGGGACATACAATGAGCAGTTCTTC	CASSFPASGGTYNEQFF
.	TRBV5-6	.	TRBJ1-5	TGTGCCAGCAGCTTGGGGGCGCGGGATCAGCCCCAGCATTTT	CASSLGARDQPQHF
.	TRBV5-6	TRBD1	TRBJ1-4	TGTGCCAGCAGCGGGTCGACAGGGGGCATGTCATCTAATGAAAAACTGTTTTTT	CASSGSTGGMSSNEKLFF
.	TRBV19	TRBD1	TRBJ1-1	TGTGCCAGTAGTGGCACCGGGACAGCGAACACTGAAGCTTTCTTT	CASSGTGTANTEAFF
.	TRBV7-9	TRBD2	TRBJ2-1	TGTGCCAGCAGCACCAGCGGGGGGGCGGGTGAGCAGTTCTTC	CASSTSGGAGEQFF
.	TRBV2	TRBD2	TRBJ2-1	TGTGCCAGCAGTCCGGGGGGGTCCTACAATGAGCAGTTCTTC	CASSPGGSYNEQFF
.	TRBV18	.	TRBJ2-3	TGTGCCAGCTCCGGCCAGAGGGCCCCTAGCACAGATACGCAGTATTTT	CASSGQRAPSTDTQYF
.	TRBV5-1	.	TRBJ1-5	TGCGCCAGCAGCCCCCGAGGGCCGATCAGCGATCAGCCCCAGCATTTT	CASSPRGPISDQPQHF
.	TRBV7-9	TRBD1	TRBJ1-6	TGTGCCAGCAGCCCCATGCGGGACAGGGGGCTTTCACCCCTCCACTTT	CASSPMRDRGLSPLHF
.	TRBV10-3	.	TRBJ1-1	TGTGCCATCAGTGGGGCCGTGAACACTGAAGCTTTCTTT	CAISGAVNTEAFF
once	TRBV10-3	TRBD1	TRBJ2-5	TGTGCCATCGGGGAGACAGGGATAGAGACCCAGTACTTC	CAIGETGIETQYF
.	TRBV5-5	.	TRBJ2-7	TGTGCCAGCAGCTTATGGACAACGAAGAACGAGCAGTACTTC	CASSLWTTKNEQYF
.	TRBV4-3	.	TRBJ1-6	TGCGCCAGCAGCCTTAGGGGTAATTCACCCCTCCACTTT	CASSLRGNSPLHF
once	TRBV11-2	.	TRBJ1-2	TGTGCCAGCAGCTTAGCAGGGATCTATGGCTACACCTTC	CASSLAGIYGYTF
.	TRBV27	TRBD1	TRBJ1-4	TGTGCCAGCGCCCGGACAGGGCTCGATGAAAAACTGTTTTTT	CASARTGLDEKLFF
.	TRBV25-1	.	TRBJ2-1	TGTGCCAGCAGGGGTTGGGCAGGTCAATTCGATGAGCAGTTCTTC	CASRGWAGQFDEQFF
.	TRBV14	.	TRBJ2-1	TGTGCCAGCAGCCAAGCAGGAATCTTCGATGAGCAGTTCTTC	CASSQAGIFDEQFF
few	TRBV7-9	.	TRBJ1-6	TGTGCCAGCAGCTTAGTTGACAGATCACCCCTCCACTTT	CASSLVDRSPLHF
.	TRBV7-2	TRBD1	TRBJ2-5	TGTGCCAGCAGCCTCGACAGGGGACGGGAGACCCAGTACTTC	CASSLDRGRETQYF